One and the same sample provided the 13 T cell receptor beta chains below, sequenced in a study of PD-1 blockade in mismatch repair-deficient tumors. Sequencing used immunoSEQ multiplex PCR; TCRdb keeps in-frame clones, though not all of them. The sample lists 85,000 to 130,000 clones, 82% occurring once. Sequenced material: peripheral blood, taken about 33 weeks after starting pembrolizumab. Receptors originate from an adult with mismatch repair-deficient cancer.

The sample holds one count of this clone. This sequence joins TRBV2 and TRBJ1-2; D is perhaps TRBD1 (5 bases). Germline CDR1 SNHLY, CDR2 FYNNEI. V lost 7 bases and J 8 bases, leaving 23 bases between the germline ends. The CDR3 covers 15 residues. The CDR3 is CASTLEPRVKWGYTF. Here the CDR3 DNA reads TGTGCCAGCACCCTGGAGCCCAGGGTGAAGTGGGGCTACACCTTC.

The rearrangement joins TRBV7-9 to TRBJ1-2; weak D call: TRBD1 (6 bases). CDR1 and CDR2 (germline): SEHNR, FQNEAQ (reference sequence). This CDR3 spans 13 amino acids. Trimming took off 5 bases at V and 8 bases at J, with 15 bases between the two ends. The CDR3 nucleotides are TGTGCCAGCAGCGTAAACAGGGTGGAAGGCTACACCTTC. It is translated as CASSVNRVEGYTF.

CDR3 region: CASSLGTSETYEQYF. CDR3 coding DNA: TGTGCCAGCAGCCTCGGGACTAGCGAGACCTACGAGCAGTACTTC. The chain employs TRBV7-9 and TRBJ2-7; 10 bases line up with TRBD2. V lost 5 bases, J lost 2 bases, and 6 bases stayed unmatched. The germline CDR1 and CDR2 sequences are SEHNR and FQNEAQ (reference sequence). The CDR3 totals 15 residues.

The chain links TRBV7-6 to TRBJ2-3; D not certain. Trimming removed 2 bases from V and 5 bases from J, with 5 bases in between. CDR1 and CDR2 (germline): SGHVS, FNYEAQ. The CDR3 is 12 amino acids. The CDR3 region has the DNA TGTGCCAGCAGCTTACGGGTAGATACGCAGTATTTT. Translating it yields CASSLRVDTQYF.

V gene TRBV9 combines with J gene TRBJ2-7; D could derive from TRBD1 or TRBD2 (5 bases each). The germline V gene has CDR1 SGDLS and CDR2 YYNGEE. CDR3 size: 14 residues. Trimming left V 2 bases short and J 3 bases short, with 12 bases between. The CDR3 DNA sequence: TGTGCCAGCAGCGTTACCGGGACCCTCTACGAGCAGTACTTC. Protein sequence: CASSVTGTLYEQYF. The variable domain in full, with the rest retrieved from reference TRBV9 and TRBJ2-7, is DSGVTQTPKHLITATGQRVTLRCSPRSGDLSVYWYQQSLDQGLQFLIQYYNGEERAKGNILERFSAQQFPDLHSELNLSSLELGDSALYFCASSVTGTLYEQYFGPGTRLTVT.

J is TRBJ2-5 and V is TRBV4-1; 7 nucleotides line up with TRBD1. CDR3 length: 16 amino acids. V trimming: 3 bases; J trimming: 2 bases; junction bases outside the gene matches: 9. Germline V lookup: CDR1 MGHRA, CDR2 YSYEKL. This chain's CDR3 is CASSQREPGQQETQYF. Written as DNA, the CDR3 is TGCGCCAGCAGCCAGCGAGAGCCGGGACAGCAAGAGACCCAGTACTTC.

The V and J genes are TRBV27 and TRBJ1-6; D gene uncertain. The V gene lost 6 bases and the J gene lost 7 bases, with 22 bases spanning the gap. CDR1 is MNHEY, CDR2 SMNVEV, per germline (reference sequence). CDR3 size: 17 residues. The DNA for the CDR3 is TGTGCCAGCAGGTACCAGGTCTGGCAGGCGGCGAATTCACCCCTCCACTTT. Its protein is CASRYQVWQAANSPLHF.

V and J are TRBV27 and TRBJ1-2; no clear D gene. Germline V gives CDR1 MNHEY, CDR2 SMNVEV (reference sequence). V was shortened by 0 bases and J by 4 bases, with 12 bases between the two germline ends. This CDR3 spans 15 amino acids. The CDR3 bases are TGTGCCAGCAGTTTATCTGGTTCGGGGAGCTATGGCTACACCTTC. Its protein product is CASSLSGSGSYGYTF.

This chain connects TRBV6-5 to TRBJ1-5; D call uncertain. V was shortened by 0 bases and J by 7 bases, with 10 bases between the two germline ends. Germline values: CDR1 MNHEY, CDR2 SVGAGI. The CDR3 length is 14 residues. CDR3 coding DNA: TGTGCCAGCAGTTACTCGGGGTCCGACCAGCCCCAGCATTTT. Translation: CASSYSGSDQPQHF.

The J gene is TRBJ2-1, the V gene TRBV19; TRBD2 might be the D (5 bases). From germline, CDR1 is LNHDA and CDR2 SQIVND (reference sequence). V gave up 5 bases and J gave up 0 bases, with 11 bases separating them. CDR3 length equals 15 residues. In nucleotides, the CDR3 is TGTGCCAGTAGTCCCAGCGGTAGCTCCTACAATGAGCAGTTCTTC. Translation gives CASSPSGSSYNEQFF.

The chain links TRBV7-2 to TRBJ2-7; TRBD2 agrees at 8 bases. Germline trimming cut 0 bases from V and 7 bases from J; bases unmatched to any gene: 26. The germline CDR1 and CDR2 sequences are SGHTA and FQGNSA. The CDR3 loop spans 21 amino acids. CDR3 protein: CASSLAHRGLAGLRGVGEQYF. CDR3 bases: TGTGCCAGCAGCTTAGCGCATCGAGGGCTAGCGGGCCTAAGGGGAGTGGGGGAGCAGTACTTC.

J is TRBJ1-1 and V is TRBV20-1; TRBD1 agrees at 8 bases. CDR1 is DFQATT and CDR2 is SNEGSKA in the germline V gene (reference sequence). Trimming removed 7 bases from V and 6 bases from J; junction bases left unmatched: 4. The CDR3 runs to 11 residues. The CDR3 here is CSVRGQAEAFF. CDR3 coding DNA: TGCAGTGTCAGGGGGCAGGCTGAAGCTTTCTTT.

This chain connects TRBV5-4 to TRBJ1-1; D call uncertain. CDR1 is SGHNT, CDR2 YYREEE, per germline (reference sequence). V lost 5 bases and J lost 4, with 15 bases in between. The CDR3 consists of 14 residues. DNA for the CDR3: TGTGCCAGCAGATGGGAAGGGATTGGCACTGAAGCTTTCTTT. It encodes CASRWEGIGTEAFF.